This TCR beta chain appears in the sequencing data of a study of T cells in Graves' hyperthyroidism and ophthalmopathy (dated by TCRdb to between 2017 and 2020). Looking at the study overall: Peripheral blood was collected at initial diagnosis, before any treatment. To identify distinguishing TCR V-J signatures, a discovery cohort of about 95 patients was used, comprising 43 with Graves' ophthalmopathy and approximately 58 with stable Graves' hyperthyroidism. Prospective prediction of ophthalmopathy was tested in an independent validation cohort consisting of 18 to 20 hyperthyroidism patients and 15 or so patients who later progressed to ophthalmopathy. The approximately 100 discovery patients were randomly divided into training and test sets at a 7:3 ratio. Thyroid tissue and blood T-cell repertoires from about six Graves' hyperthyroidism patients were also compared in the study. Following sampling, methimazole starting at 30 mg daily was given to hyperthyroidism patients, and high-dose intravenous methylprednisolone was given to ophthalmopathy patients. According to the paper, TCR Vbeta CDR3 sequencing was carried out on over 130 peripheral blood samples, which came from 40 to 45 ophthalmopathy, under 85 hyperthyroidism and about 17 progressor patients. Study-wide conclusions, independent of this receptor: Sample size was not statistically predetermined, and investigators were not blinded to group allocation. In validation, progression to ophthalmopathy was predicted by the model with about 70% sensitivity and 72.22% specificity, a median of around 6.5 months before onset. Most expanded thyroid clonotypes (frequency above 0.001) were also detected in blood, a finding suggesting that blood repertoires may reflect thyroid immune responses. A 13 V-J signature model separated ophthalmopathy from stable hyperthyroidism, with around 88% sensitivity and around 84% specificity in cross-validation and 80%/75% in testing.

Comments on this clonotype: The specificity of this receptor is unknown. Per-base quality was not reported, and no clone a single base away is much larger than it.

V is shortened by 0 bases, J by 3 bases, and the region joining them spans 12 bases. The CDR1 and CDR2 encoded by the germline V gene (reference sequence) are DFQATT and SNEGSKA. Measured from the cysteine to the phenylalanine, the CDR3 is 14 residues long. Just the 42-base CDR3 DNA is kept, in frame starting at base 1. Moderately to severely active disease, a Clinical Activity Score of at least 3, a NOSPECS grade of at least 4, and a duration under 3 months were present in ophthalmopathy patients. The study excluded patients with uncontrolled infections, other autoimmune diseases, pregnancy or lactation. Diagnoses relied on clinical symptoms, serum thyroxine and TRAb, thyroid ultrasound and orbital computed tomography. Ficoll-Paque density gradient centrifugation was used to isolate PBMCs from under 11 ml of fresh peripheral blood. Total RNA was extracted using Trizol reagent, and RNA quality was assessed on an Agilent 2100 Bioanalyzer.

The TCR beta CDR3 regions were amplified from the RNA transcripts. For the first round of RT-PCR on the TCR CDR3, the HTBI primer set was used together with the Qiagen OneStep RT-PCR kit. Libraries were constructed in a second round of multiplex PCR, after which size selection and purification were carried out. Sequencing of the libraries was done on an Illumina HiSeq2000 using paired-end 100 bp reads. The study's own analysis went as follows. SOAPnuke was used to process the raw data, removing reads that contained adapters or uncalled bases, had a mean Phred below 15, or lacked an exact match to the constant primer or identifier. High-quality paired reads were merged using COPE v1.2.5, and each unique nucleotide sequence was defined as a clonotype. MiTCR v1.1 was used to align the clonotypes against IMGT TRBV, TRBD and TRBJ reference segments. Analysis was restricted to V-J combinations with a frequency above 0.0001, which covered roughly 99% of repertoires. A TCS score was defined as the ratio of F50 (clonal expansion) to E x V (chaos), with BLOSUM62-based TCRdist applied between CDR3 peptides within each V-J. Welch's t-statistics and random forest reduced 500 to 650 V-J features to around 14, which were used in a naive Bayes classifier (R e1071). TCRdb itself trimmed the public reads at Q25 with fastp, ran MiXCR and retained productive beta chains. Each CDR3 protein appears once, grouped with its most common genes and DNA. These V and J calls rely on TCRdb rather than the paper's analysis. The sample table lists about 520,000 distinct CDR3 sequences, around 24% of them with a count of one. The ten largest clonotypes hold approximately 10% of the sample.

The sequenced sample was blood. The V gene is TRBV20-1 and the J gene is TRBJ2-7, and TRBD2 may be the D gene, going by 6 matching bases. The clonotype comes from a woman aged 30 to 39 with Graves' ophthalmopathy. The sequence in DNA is TGCAGTGCTAGAGATTACCTAGCGAGCTACGAGCAGTACTTC. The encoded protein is CSARDYLASYEQYF.